This record covers a single TCR beta chain. The sample originates from a study of CD8 T cells in Susac syndrome. The authors carried out high-throughput sequencing of TCR beta. They applied it to CD8+ and CD4+ T cells obtained from blood. Negative isolation yielded CD4+ and CD8+ T cells, and FACS enriched TEMRA cells. Reverse transcription of 0.5 to 1 ug RNA was performed with random hexamers. The immunoSEQ assay covered 54 Vbeta and 13 Jbeta segments for CDR3. TCRdb itself ran the immunoSEQ multiplex PCR reads through MiXCR, one entry per CDR3 protein. The sample has 150,000 to 160,000 distinct CDR3 sequences; 94% are singletons. Germline CDR1 is SGDLS and CDR2 is YYNGEE. The CDR3 sequence is 13 residues long. Trimming took off 0 bases at V and 2 bases at J, with 6 bases between the two ends.

Sequenced sample: CD8+ T cells from PBMCs. This rearrangement joins TRBV9 to TRBJ2-7; no firm D call. The receptor comes from a human donor with multiple sclerosis. As DNA, the CDR3 is TGTGCCAGCAGCGTAGGCCATACCTACGAGCAGTACTTC. This translates into CASSVGHTYEQYF.